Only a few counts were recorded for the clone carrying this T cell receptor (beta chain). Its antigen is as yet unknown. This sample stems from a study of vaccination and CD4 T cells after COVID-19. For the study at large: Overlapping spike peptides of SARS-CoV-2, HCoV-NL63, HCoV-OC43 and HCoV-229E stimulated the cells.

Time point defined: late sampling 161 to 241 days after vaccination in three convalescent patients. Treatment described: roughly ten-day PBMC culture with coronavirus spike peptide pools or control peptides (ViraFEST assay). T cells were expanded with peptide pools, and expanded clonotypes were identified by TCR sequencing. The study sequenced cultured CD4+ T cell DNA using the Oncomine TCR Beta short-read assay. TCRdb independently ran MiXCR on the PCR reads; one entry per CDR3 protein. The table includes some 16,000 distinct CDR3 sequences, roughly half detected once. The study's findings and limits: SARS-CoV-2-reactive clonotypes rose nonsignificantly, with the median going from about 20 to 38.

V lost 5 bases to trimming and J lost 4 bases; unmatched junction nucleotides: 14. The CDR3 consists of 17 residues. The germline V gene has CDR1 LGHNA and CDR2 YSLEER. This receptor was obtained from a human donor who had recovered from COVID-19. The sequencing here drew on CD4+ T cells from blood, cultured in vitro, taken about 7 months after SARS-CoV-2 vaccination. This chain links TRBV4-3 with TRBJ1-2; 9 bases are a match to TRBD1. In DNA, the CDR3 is TGCGCCAGCAGCAATCTCGGCTACCGGGACAGGGTCTATGGCTACACCTTC. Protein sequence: CASSNLGYRDRVYGYTF.